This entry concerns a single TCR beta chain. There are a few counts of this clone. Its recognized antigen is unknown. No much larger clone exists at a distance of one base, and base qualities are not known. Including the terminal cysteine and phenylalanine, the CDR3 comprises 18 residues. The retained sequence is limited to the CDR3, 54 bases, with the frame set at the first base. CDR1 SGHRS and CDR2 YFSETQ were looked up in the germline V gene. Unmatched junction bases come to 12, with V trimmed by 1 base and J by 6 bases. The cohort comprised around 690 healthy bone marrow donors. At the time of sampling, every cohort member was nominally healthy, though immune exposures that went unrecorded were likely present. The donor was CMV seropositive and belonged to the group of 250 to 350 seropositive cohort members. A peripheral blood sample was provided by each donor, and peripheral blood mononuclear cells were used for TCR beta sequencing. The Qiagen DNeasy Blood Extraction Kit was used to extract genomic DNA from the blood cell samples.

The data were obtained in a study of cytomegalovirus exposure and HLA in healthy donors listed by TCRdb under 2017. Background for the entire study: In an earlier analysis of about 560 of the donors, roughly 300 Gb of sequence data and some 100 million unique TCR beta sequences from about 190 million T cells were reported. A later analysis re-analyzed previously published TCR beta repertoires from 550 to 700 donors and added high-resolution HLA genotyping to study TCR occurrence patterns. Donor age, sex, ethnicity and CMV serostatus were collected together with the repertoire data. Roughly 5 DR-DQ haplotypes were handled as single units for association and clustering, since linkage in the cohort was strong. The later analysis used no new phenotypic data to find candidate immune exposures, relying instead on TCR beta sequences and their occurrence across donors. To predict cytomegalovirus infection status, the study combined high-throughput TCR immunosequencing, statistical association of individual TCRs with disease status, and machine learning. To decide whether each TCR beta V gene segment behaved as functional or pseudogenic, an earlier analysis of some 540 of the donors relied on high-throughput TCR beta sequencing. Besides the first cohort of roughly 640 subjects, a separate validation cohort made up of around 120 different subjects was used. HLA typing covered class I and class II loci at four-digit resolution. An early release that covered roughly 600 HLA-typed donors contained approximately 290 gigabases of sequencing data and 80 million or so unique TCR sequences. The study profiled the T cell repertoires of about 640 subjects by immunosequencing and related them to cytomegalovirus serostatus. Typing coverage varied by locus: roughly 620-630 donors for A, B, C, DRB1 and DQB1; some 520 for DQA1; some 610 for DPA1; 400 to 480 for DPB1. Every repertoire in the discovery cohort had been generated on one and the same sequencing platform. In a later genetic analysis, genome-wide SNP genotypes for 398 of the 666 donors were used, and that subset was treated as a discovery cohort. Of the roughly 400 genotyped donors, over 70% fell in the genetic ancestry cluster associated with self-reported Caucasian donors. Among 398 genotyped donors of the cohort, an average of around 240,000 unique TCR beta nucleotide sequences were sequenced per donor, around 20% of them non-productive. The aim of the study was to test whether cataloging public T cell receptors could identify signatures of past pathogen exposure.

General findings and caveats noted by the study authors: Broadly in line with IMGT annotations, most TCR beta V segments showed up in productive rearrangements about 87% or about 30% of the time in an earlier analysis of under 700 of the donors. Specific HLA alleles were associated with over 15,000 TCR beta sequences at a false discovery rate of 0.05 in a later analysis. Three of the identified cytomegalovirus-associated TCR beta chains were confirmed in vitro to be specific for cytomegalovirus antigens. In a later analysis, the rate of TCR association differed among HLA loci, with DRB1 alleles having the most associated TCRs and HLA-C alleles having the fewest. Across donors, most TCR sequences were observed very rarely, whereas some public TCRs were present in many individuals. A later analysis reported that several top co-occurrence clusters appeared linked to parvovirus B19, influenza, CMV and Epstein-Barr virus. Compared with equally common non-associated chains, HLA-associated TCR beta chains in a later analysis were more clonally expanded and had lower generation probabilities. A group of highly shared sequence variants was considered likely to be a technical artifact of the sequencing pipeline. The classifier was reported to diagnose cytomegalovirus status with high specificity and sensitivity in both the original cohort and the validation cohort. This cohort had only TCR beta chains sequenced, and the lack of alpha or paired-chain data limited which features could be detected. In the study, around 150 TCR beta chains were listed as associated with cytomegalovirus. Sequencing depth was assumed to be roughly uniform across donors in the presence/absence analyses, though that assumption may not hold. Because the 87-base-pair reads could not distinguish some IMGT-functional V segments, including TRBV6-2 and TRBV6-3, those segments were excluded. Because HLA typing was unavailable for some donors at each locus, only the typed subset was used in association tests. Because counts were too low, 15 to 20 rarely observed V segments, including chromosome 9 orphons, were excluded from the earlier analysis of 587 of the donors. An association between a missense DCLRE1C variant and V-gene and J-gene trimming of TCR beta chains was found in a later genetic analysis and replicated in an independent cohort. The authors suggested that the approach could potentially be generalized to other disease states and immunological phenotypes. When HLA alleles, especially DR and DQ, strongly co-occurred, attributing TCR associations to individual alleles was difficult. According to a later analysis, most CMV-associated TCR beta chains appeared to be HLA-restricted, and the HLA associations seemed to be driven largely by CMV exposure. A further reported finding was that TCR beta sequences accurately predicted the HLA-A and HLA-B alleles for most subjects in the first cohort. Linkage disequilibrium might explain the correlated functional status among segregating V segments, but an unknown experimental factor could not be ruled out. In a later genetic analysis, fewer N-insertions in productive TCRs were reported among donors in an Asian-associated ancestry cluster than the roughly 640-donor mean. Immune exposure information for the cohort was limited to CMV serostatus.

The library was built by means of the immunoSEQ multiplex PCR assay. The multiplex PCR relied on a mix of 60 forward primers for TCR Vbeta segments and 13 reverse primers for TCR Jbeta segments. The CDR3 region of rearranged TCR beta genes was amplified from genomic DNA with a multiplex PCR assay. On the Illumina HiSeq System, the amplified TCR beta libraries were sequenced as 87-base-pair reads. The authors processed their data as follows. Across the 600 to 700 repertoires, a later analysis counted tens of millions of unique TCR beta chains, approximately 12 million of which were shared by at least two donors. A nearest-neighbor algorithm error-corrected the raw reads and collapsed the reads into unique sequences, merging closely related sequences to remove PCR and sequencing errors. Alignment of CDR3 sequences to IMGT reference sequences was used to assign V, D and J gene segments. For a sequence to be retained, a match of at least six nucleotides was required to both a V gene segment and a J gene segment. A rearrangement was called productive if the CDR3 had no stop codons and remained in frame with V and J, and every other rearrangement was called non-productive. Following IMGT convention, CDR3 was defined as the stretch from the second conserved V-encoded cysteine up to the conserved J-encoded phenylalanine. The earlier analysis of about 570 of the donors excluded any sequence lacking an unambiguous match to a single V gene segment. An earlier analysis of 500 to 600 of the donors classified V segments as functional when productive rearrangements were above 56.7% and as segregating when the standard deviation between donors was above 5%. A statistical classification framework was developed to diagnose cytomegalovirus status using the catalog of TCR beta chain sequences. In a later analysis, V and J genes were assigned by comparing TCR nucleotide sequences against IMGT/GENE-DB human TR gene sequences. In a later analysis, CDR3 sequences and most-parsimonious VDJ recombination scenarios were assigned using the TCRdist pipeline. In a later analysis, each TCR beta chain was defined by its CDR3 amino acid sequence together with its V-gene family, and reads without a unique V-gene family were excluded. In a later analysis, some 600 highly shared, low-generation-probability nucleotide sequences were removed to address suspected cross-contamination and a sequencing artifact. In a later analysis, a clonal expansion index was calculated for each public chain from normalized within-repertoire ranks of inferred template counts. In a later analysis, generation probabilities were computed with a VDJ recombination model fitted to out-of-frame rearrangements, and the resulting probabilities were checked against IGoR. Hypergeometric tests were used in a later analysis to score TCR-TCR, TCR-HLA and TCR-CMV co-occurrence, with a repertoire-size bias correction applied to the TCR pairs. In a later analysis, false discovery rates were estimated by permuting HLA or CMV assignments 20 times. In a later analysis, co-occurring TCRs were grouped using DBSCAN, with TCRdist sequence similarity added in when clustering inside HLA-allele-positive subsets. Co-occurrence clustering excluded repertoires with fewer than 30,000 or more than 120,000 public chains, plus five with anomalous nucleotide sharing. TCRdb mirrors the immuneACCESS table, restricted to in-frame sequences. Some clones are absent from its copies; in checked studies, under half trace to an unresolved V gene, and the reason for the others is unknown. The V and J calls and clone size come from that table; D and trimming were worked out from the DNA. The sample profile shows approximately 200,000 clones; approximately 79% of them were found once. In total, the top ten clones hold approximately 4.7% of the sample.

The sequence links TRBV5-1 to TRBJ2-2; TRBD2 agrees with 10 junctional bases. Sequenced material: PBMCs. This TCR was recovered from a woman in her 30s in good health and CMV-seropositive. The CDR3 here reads CASSLIPSSGRAAGELFF. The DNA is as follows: TGCGCCAGCAGCTTGATCCCCTCGAGCGGGAGGGCCGCCGGGGAGCTGTTTTTT.